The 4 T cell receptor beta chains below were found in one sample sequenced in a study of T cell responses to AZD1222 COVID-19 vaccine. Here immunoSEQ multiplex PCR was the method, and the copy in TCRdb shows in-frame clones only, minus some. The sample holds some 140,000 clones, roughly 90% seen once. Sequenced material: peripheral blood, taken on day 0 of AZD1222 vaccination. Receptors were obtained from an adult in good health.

The CDR3 here is CATSERERGGELFF. The CDR3 bases are TGTGCCACCAGTGAGCGGGAGCGAGGCGGGGAGCTGTTTTTT. The rearrangement joins TRBV24-1 to TRBJ2-2; 7 nucleotides line up with TRBD2. V shed 4 bases, J shed 7 bases, and the junction held 5 bases outside the gene matches. Germline V gives CDR1 KGHDR, CDR2 SFDVKD. The CDR3 covers 14 residues.

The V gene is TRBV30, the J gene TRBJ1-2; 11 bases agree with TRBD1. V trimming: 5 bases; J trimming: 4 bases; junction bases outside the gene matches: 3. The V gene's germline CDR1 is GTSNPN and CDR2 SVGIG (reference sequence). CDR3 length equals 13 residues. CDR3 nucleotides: TGTGCCTGGGGACAGGGGGCGAGCTATGGCTACACCTTC. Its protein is CAWGQGASYGYTF.

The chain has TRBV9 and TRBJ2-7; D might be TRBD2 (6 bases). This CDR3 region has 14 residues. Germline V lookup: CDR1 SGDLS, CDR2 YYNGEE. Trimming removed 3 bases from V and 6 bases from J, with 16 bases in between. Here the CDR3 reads CASSESARDREQYF. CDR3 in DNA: TGTGCCAGCAGCGAAAGCGCGCGGGACCGCGAGCAGTACTTC.

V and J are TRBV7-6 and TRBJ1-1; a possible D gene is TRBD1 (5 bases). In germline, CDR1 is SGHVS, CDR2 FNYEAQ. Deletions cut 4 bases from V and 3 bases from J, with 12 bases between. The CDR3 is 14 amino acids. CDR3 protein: CASSSTQGDTEAFF. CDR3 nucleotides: TGTGCCAGCAGCTCTACCCAGGGAGACACTGAAGCTTTCTTT.